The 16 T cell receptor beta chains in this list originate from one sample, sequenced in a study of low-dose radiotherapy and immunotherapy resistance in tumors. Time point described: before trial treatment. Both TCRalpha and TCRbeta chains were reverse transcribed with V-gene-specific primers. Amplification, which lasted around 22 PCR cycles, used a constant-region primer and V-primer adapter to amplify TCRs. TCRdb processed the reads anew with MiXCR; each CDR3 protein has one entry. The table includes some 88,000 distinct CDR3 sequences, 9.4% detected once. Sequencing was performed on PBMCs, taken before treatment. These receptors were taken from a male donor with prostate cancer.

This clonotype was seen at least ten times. CDR3 bases: TGTGCCAGCAGTTTCGAAGCGGGAGCTCACTACAATGAGCAGTTCTTC. Its translation is CASSFEAGAHYNEQFF. The chain recombines TRBV28 with TRBJ2-1, with 8 positions matching TRBD2. Germline trimming cut 3 bases from V and 3 bases from J; bases unmatched to any gene: 7. Germline CDR1 and CDR2: MDHEN and SYDVKM. The CDR3 spans 16 residues. Looking up the rest from reference TRBV28 and TRBJ2-1 gives the full variable domain: DVKVTQSSRYLVKRTGEKVFLECVQDMDHENMFWYRQDPGLGLRLIYFSYDVKMKEKGDIPEGYSVSREKKERFSLILESASTNQTSMYLCASSFEAGAHYNEQFFGPGTRLTVL.

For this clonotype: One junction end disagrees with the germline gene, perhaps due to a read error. In nucleotides, the CDR3 is TGTGCCAGCAGCCCTCGGGACAATAATGAAAAACTGTTATTT. As protein: CASSPRDNNEKLLF. This chain connects TRBV9 to TRBJ1-4, with D perhaps TRBD1 (6 bases). Germline CDR1 and CDR2: SGDLS and YYNGEE. CDR3 length equals 14 residues.

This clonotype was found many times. In nucleotides, the CDR3 is TGTGCCAGCAGTTACAGGTACGCGATGGATGAGCAGTTCTTC. This codes for CASSYRYAMDEQFF. This chain connects TRBV6-2 or TRBV6-3 to TRBJ2-1, with D uncertain. This CDR3 is built from 14 residues. CDR1 and CDR2 from the germline V gene are MNHEY and SVGEGT. The V gene lost 2 bases and the J gene lost 8 bases, with 13 bases spanning the gap.

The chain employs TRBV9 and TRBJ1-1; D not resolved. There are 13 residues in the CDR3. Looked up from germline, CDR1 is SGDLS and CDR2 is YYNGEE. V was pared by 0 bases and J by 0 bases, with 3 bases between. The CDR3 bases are TGTGCCAGCAGCGTAGCAATGAACACTGAAGCTTTCTTT. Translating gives CASSVAMNTEAFF. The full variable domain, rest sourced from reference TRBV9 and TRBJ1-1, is DSGVTQTPKHLITATGQRVTLRCSPRSGDLSVYWYQQSLDQGLQFLIQYYNGEERAKGNILERFSAQQFPDLHSELNLSSLELGDSALYFCASSVAMNTEAFFGQGTRLTVV.

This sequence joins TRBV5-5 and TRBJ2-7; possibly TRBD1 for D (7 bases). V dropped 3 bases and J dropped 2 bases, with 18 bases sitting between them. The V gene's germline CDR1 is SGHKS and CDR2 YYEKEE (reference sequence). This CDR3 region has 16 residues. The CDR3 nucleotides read TGTGCCAGCAGCTATGGGGCCCAGGGGGGACCCTACGAGCAGTACTTC. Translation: CASSYGAQGGPYEQYF.

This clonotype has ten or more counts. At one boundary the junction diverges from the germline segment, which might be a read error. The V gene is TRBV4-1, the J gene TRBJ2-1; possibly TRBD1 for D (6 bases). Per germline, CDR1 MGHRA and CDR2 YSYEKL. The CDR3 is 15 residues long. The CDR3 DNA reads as TGTGCCAGCAGCCAAGATAGGGGGAGTCACTTCGAGCAGTTCTTC. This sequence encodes CASSQDRGSHFEQFF.

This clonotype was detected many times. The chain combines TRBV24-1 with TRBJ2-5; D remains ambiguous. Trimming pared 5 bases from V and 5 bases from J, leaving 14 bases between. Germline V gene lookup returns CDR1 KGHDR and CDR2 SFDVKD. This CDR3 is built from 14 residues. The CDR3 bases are TGTGCCACCAGTGCCTCGACTGACGCGGAGACCCAGTACTTC. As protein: CATSASTDAETQYF.

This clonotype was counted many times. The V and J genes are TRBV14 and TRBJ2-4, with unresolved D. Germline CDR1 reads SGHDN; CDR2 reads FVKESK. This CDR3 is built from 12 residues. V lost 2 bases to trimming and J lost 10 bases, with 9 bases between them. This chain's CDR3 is CASSQFAGIQYF. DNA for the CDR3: TGTGCCAGCAGCCAATTTGCCGGTATTCAGTACTTC.

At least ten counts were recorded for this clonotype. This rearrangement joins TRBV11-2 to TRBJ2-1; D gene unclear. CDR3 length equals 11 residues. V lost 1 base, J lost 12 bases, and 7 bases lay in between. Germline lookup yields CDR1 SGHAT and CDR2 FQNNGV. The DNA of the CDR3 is TGTGCCAGCAGCTTAGGTTTGGGGCAGTTCTTC. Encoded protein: CASSLGLGQFF.

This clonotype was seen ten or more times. The CDR3 spells CASKVGGPNGYTF. In nucleotides, the CDR3 is TGTGCCAGCAAGGTCGGGGGGCCCAATGGCTACACCTTC. The V and J genes are TRBV7-2 and TRBJ1-2; perhaps TRBD1 as D (6 bases). V lost 7 bases, J lost 6 bases, and 15 bases lay in between. The CDR3 has 13 amino acids. Germline loops: CDR1 SGHTA, CDR2 FQGNSA.

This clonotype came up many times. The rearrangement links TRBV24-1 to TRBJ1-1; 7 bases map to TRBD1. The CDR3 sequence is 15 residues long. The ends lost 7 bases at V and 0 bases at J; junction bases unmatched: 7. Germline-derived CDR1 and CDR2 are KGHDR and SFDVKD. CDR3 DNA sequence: TGTGCCACCAGACGGAGGGGGCCCATGAACACTGAAGCTTTCTTT. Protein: CATRRRGPMNTEAFF.

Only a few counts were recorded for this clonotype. The CDR3 is CASVRDRGAGELFF. Written as DNA, the CDR3 is TGTGCCAGCGTCCGGGACAGGGGCGCCGGGGAGCTGTTTTTT. V usage is TRBV12-3 or TRBV12-4 and J usage is TRBJ2-2, with 10 nucleotides matching TRBD1. This CDR3 has 14 amino acids. The trim removed 8 bases at V and 6 bases at J, leaving 6 bases unmatched.

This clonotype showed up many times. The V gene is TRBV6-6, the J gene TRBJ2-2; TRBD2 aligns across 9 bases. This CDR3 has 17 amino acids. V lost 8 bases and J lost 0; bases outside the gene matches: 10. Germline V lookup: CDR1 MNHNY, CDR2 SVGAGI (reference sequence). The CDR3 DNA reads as TGTGCCAGCGGGGGGGCTAGCGGGGCCGCGAACACCGGGGAGCTGTTTTTT. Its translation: CASGGASGAANTGELFF.

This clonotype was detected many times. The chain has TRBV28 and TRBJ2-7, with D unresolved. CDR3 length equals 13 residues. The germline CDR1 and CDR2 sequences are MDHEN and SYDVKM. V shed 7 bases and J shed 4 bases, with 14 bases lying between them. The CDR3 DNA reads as TGTGCCAGCACCCCTTATCCCCCGTACGAGCAGTACTTC. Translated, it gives CASTPYPPYEQYF. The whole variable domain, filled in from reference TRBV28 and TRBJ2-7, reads DVKVTQSSRYLVKRTGEKVFLECVQDMDHENMFWYRQDPGLGLRLIYFSYDVKMKEKGDIPEGYSVSREKKERFSLILESASTNQTSMYLCASTPYPPYEQYFGPGTRLTVT.

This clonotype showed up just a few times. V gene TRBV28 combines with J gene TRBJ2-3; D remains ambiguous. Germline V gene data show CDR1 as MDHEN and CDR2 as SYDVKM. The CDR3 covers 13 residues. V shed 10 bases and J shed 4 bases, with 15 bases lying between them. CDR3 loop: CATKMPLADTQYF. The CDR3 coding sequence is TGTGCCACCAAAATGCCACTTGCAGATACGCAGTATTTT.

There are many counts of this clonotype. The CDR3 is CASSGEGPGEQYF. The CDR3 region has the DNA TGTGCCAGCTCAGGAGAGGGGCCGGGGGAGCAGTACTTC. The rearrangement links TRBV11-2 to TRBJ2-7, with D perhaps TRBD1 or TRBD2 (5 bases each). Germline V gene sequence: CDR1 SGHAT, CDR2 FQNNGV. The CDR3 covers 13 residues. V shed 8 bases and J shed 7 bases, with 18 bases lying between them.